The rows below give T cell receptor beta chains drawn from one sample of a study of blood T cell repertoires in COVID-19. Measured with immunoSEQ multiplex PCR; TCRdb has only the in-frame clones, and not every one. This sample carries about 390,000 clones, about 86% of them seen once, and the ten largest clones take roughly a tenth. The sample comprised PBMCs or T cells enriched from blood (not recorded which). The receptors were sampled from a woman aged 50 to 65 who had recovered from COVID-19. Both conserved end residues are part of each CDR3. A D gene is named only where the DNA matches it firmly. Clone size, where shown, is once, few, many, or a class for clones that have expanded.

size,D,length,V,J,DNA,CDR3
once,.,14,TRBV6-5,TRBJ1-4,TGTGCCAGCAGTTCCACCTACGGTGTTGAAAAACTGTTTTTT,CASSSTYGVEKLFF
.,TRBD1,12,TRBV7-2,TRBJ1-2,TGTGCCAGCAGCTCGACAGGGGGAGGCTACACCTTC,CASSSTGGGYTF
.,.,13,TRBV6-4,TRBJ1-5,TGTGCCAGCAGTGGGGAGTTTGGACAGCCCCAGCATTTT,CASSGEFGQPQHF
.,TRBD1,14,TRBV27,TRBJ1-6,TGTGCCAGCTCTTTTACAGGGGGCGGTTCACCCCTCCACTTT,CASSFTGGGSPLHF
.,.,13,TRBV9,TRBJ1-4,TGTGCCAGCAGCCCTAATCAGGGTGAAAAACTGTTTTTT,CASSPNQGEKLFF
.,TRBD1,13,TRBV5-6,TRBJ1-2,TGTGCCAGCAGCTTCGGGACAGTCTATGGCTACACCTTC,CASSFGTVYGYTF
.,TRBD1,15,TRBV24-1,TRBJ1-2,TGTGCCACCAGTCCCACAGGGGGAGGGGGTGCTGGCTACACCTTC,CATSPTGGGGAGYTF
once,.,13,TRBV2,TRBJ2-3,TGTGCCAGCTCGAGTGGAGGGGCCAGAACGCAGTATTTT,CASSSGGARTQYF
.,.,16,TRBV4-2,TRBJ2-1,TGTGCCAGCAGCCAAGGCTGGGCGGGGGCGGTTGATGAGCAGTTCTTC,CASSQGWAGAVDEQFF
.,.,15,TRBV5-4,TRBJ1-6,TGTGCCAGCAGCTCGGCCACAGGGACTAATTCACCCCTCCACTTT,CASSSATGTNSPLHF
few,TRBD2,16,TRBV19,TRBJ2-2,TGTGCCAGTAGTTTGACTAGCGGAACGAACACCGGGGAGCTGTTTTTT,CASSLTSGTNTGELFF
.,.,13,TRBV30,TRBJ2-3,TGTGCCTGGAGTGTGACAGGCGCAGATACGCAGTATTTT,CAWSVTGADTQYF
.,.,14,TRBV9,TRBJ1-6,TGTGCCAGCAGCGTAACAGGCCTTAATTCACCCCTCCACTTT,CASSVTGLNSPLHF